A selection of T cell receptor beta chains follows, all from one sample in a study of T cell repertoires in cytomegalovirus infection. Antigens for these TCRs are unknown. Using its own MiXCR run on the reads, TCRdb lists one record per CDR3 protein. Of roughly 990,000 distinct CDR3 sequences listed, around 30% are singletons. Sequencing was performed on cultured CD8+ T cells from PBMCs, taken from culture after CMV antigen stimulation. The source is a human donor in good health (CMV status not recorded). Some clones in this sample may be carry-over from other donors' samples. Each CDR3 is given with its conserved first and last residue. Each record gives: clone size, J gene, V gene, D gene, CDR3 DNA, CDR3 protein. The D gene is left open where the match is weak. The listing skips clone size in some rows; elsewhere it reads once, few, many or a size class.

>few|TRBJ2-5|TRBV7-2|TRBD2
TGTGCCAGCAGCACCCATAGCGGGGGGATCCAAGAGACCCAGTACTTC
CASSTHSGGIQETQYF
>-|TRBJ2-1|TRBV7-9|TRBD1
TGTGCCAGCAGCGGGGACAGGTCCTTCGTTCTTAACAATGAGCAGTTCTTC
CASSGDRSFVLNNEQFF
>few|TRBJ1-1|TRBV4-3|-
TGCGCCAGCAGCCAAAATACAGGGTGGACTGAAGCTTTCTTT
CASSQNTGWTEAFF
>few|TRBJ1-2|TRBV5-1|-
TGCGCCAGCAGCTTGGCCACTGGCTACACCTTC
CASSLATGYTF
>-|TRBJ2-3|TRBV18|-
TGTGCCAGCTCACCACGGCACGGGGACTCAGATACGCAGTATTTT
CASSPRHGDSDTQYF
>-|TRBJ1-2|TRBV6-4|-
TGTGCCAGCAGTGACTCGGGCTATTCTCGGGGCTACACCTTC
CASSDSGYSRGYTF
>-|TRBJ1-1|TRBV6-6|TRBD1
TGTGCCAGCAGTTACACAAAGACAGGGGGCAGAGGAGCTTTCTTT
CASSYTKTGGRGAFF
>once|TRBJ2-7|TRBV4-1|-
TGCGCCAGCAGCCAAGATCCGGCTCGTACCTACGAGCAGTACTTC
CASSQDPARTYEQYF
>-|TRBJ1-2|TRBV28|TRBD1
TGTGCCAGCACCCCCTTAACAGGGGGCATCACCTATGGCTACACCTTC
CASTPLTGGITYGYTF
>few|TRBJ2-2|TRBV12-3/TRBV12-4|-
TGTGCCAGCGTGGGGAAAACCGGGGAGCTGTTTTTT
CASVGKTGELFF
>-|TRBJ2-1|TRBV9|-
TGTGCCAGCAGCGTAGTGGCAGGGGAGAAGGATGAGCAGTTCTTC
CASSVVAGEKDEQFF
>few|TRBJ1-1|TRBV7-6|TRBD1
TGTGCCAGCAGCCTGTGGGACAGGCTCGGCTCGCACACTGAAGCTTTCTTT
CASSLWDRLGSHTEAFF
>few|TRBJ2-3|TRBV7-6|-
TGTGCCAGCAGCTTAGCGCGTGGCCCCCGGTTCGTTACGCAGTATTTT
CASSLARGPRFVTQYF
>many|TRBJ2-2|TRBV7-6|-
TGTGCCAGCAGCTTAGCCGTCTTGGGGAACCGGGAGCTGTTTTTT
CASSLAVLGNRELFF
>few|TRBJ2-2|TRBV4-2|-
TGTGCCAGCAGCCAATGGCTAGATCCGAACACCGGGGAGCTGTTTTTT
CASSQWLDPNTGELFF
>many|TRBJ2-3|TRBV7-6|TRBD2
TGTGCCAGCAGCCTCCTGAGCGGGGGGGGTTCAGATACGCAGTATTTT
CASSLLSGGGSDTQYF
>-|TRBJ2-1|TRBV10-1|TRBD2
TGCGCCAGCAGTGAGTTTCGGGGGGAATACAATGAGCAGTTCTTC
CASSEFRGEYNEQFF
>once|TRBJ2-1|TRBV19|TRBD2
TGTGCCAGTAGTATCCGGCCGAGTAGCGGGGGGGCCATAGTCTCCTACAATGAGCAGTTCTTC
CASSIRPSSGGAIVSYNEQFF
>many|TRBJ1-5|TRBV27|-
TGTGCCAGCAGTTTATTTGGGGGTAGCAATCAGCCCCAGCATTTT
CASSLFGGSNQPQHF
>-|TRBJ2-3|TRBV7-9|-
TGTGCCAGCAGCAGCCGAAAACCCGATACGCAGTATTTT
CASSSRKPDTQYF
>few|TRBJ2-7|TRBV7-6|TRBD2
TGTGCCAGCAGCTTTCCGGCTAGCGGGGCCTACGAGCAGTACTTC
CASSFPASGAYEQYF
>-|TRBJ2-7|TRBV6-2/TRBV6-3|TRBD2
TGTGCCAGCAGTTACGGGGAGCGGGGCTCCTACGAGCAGTACTTC
CASSYGERGSYEQYF
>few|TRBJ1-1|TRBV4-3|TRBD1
TGCGCCAGCAGCCAAAGGACAGGGGGCATGAACACTGAAGCTTTCTTT
CASSQRTGGMNTEAFF
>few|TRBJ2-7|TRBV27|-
TGTGCCAGCAGTCACGGGGACACCTACGAGCAGTACTTC
CASSHGDTYEQYF
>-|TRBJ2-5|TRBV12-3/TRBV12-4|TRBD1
TGTGCCAGCAGTTTTGGGACAGGCGAATTCCCTCAAGAGACCCAGTACTTC
CASSFGTGEFPQETQYF
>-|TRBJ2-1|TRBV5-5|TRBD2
TGTGCCAGCAGCTTGGCCGGGGGGGGTACCTACAATGAGCAGTTCTTC
CASSLAGGGTYNEQFF
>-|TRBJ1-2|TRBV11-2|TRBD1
TGTGCCAGCAGCTGGGGCGGGACAGGGAAGGGCTACACCTTC
CASSWGGTGKGYTF
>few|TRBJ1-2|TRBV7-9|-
TGTGCCAGCAGCTTAGCTCTGGGGGTGGAATATGGCTACACCTTC
CASSLALGVEYGYTF
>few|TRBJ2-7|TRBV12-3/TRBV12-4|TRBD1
TGTGCCAGCAGTTCGCCAGGGACAGACTACGAGCAGTACTTC
CASSSPGTDYEQYF
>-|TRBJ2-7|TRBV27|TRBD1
TGTGCCACCCGACAGGGGTTAAACGAGCAGTACTTC
CATRQGLNEQYF
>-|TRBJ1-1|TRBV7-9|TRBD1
TGTGCCAGCAGCCCGCGGGGGGGGGGACAGGGGGAAGCTTTCTTT
CASSPRGGGQGEAFF
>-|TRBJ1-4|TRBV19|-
TGTGCCAGTAGTCCTGGGGACACTCATAATGAAAAACTGTTTTTT
CASSPGDTHNEKLFF
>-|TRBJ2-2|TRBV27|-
TGTGCCAGCAGTATCATCGGGGGGCCGGGGACCGGGGAGCTGTTTTTT
CASSIIGGPGTGELFF
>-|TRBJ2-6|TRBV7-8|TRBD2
TGTGTCAGCAGCCTCGGGACTAGCGGGGGTGGGGCCAACGTCCTGACTTTC
CVSSLGTSGGGANVLTF
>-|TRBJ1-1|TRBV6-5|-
TGTGCCAGCAGTTACAATCGGTCAGGCGGGAACACTGAAGCTTTCTTT
CASSYNRSGGNTEAFF
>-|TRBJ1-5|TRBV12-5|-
TGTGCTAGTGGTTTGCTGAGGGGCCGATATAGCAATCAGCCCCAGCATTTT
CASGLLRGRYSNQPQHF
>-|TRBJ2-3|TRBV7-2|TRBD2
TGTGCCAGCAGCTTGGCTTCTAGCGGAGGCTCTCTCACAGATACGCAGTATTTT
CASSLASSGGSLTDTQYF
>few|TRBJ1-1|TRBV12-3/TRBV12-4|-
TGTGCCAGCAGTTTGTCCCTCAGTTTGAACACTGAAGCTTTCTTT
CASSLSLSLNTEAFF